The present TCR beta chain was sequenced within a study of identical twins. Study-level results: With beta out-of-frame sequences, excess sharing by twins was weaker.

V lost 3 bases to trimming and J lost 8 bases, with 16 bases between them. The length of the CDR3 is 14 residues. TCRdb reprocessed the 5' RACE reads with MiXCR, giving one entry per CDR3 protein. The data contain about 520,000 distinct CDR3 sequences, 22% of them singletons. This clonotype was seen a handful of times. What it recognizes is unknown. These same records also appear under a second study, on T cells expressing NK-cell markers. This second study says: The TCR beta repertoires were obtained from sorted CD3+CD56+NKG2C+, CD3+CD56+NKG2C- and CD3+CD56-NKG2C+ T cells. Several experiments confined sorting to alpha-beta TCR T cells with an anti-gamma-delta TCR antibody.

Sample: CD4+ T cells sorted from blood. This TCR was recovered from a woman aged 18-29 years in good health. The chain links TRBV12-3 or TRBV12-4 to TRBJ1-2, with no clear D. The CDR3 bases are TGTGCCAGCAGTTTGTCCACTGGATTTGGCGGCTACACCTTC. Amino acid sequence: CASSLSTGFGGYTF.